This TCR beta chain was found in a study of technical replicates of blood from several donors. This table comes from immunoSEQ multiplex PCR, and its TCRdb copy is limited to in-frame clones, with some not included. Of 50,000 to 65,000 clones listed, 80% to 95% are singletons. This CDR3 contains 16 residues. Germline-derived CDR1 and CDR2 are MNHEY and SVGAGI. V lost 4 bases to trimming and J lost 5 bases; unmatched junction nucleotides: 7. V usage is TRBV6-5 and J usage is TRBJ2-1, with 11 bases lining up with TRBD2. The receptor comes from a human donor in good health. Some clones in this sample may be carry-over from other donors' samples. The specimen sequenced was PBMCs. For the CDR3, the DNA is TGTGCCAGCAGTTCCCCGAGACTAGCGGGGAACAATGAGCAGTTCTTC. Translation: CASSSPRLAGNNEQFF.